The 10 T cell receptor beta chains below all came from one sample that was sequenced in a study of T cell responses to AZD1222 COVID-19 vaccine. The table came from immunoSEQ multiplex PCR; TCRdb's copy has only in-frame clones and leaves some out. Of approximately 150,000 clones in the sample, 85% to 95% were seen once. Source: peripheral blood, taken on day 0 of AZD1222 vaccination. The receptors shown here come from an adult in good health.

The chain has TRBV28 and TRBJ2-7; 9 positions match TRBD2. The CDR3 is 18 amino acids. V gave up 5 bases and J gave up 4 bases; unmatched junction bases: 18. Germline V CDR1 and CDR2: MDHEN, SYDVKM. The CDR3 is CASSTQGLAGSSVYEQYF. CDR3 DNA: TGTGCCAGCAGTACCCAGGGGCTAGCGGGGAGTTCGGTTTACGAGCAGTACTTC.

The count of this clone is one. The CDR3 sequence is CASSRNPRVDYEQYF. CDR3 in DNA: TGTGCCAGCAGCCGAAACCCGCGAGTGGATTACGAGCAGTACTTC. The V call is TRBV3-1 (or the pseudogene TRBV3-2), the J call TRBJ2-7; D unresolved. V was pared by 4 bases and J by 4 bases, with 17 bases between. Germline V gene data show CDR1 as LGHDT and CDR2 as YNNKEL (reference sequence). The CDR3 has 15 amino acids.

The chain links TRBV27 to TRBJ2-7; D ambiguous. This CDR3 comprises 11 residues. Looked up from germline, CDR1 is MNHEY and CDR2 is SMNVEV (reference sequence). The germline V and J ends were trimmed by 3 bases and 4 bases, with 4 bases remaining between them. CDR3 bases: TGTGCCAGCAGTTTCGGTTACGAGCAGTACTTC. Its translation is CASSFGYEQYF.

Written as DNA, the CDR3 is TGTGCCAGTAGTCCTCCGACTAGCGGGGGGCCCACAGATACGCAGTATTTT. Translated, it gives CASSPPTSGGPTDTQYF. The chain employs TRBV19 and TRBJ2-3; the match to TRBD2 covers 13 bases. The junction had 7 bases not matched to a gene; V was cut back by 5 bases and J by 2 bases. The CDR3 has 17 residues. The germline gives CDR1 LNHDA, CDR2 SQIVND (reference sequence).

The rearrangement links TRBV19 to TRBJ1-5; D is unresolved. This CDR3 comprises 15 residues. Germline V gene data show CDR1 as LNHDA and CDR2 as SQIVND (reference sequence). The V gene lost 1 base and the J gene lost 1 base, with 8 bases spanning the gap. The chain's CDR3 is CASSIGGGSNQPQHF. The CDR3 nucleotides read TGTGCCAGTAGTATAGGAGGAGGCAGCAATCAGCCCCAGCATTTT.

The CDR3: CASSVGPEGSGNTIYF. Here the CDR3 DNA reads TGTGCCAGCAGCGTGGGACCGGAGGGCTCTGGAAACACCATATATTTT. The chain links TRBV9 to TRBJ1-3, with D possibly matching TRBD1 (5 bases). V shed 2 bases and J shed 0 bases, with 12 bases lying between them. Germline lookup yields CDR1 SGDLS and CDR2 YYNGEE. The CDR3 totals 16 residues.

This clone was recorded only once. This chain links TRBV7-2 with TRBJ2-1; 10 positions agree with TRBD1. V was clipped by 1 base and J by 3 bases; unmatched bases: 9. CDR3 length: 18 residues. CDR1 SGHTA and CDR2 FQGNSA come from the germline V gene. CDR3: CASSLEATRTGGYNEQFF. For the CDR3, the DNA is TGTGCCAGCAGCTTAGAGGCAACCAGGACAGGGGGCTACAATGAGCAGTTCTTC. The variable domain in full, completed from reference TRBV7-2 and TRBJ2-1, reads GAGVSQSPSNKVTEKGKDVELRCDPISGHTALYWYRQSLGQGLEFLIYFQGNSAPDKSGLPSDRFSAERTGGSVSTLTIQRTQQEDSAVYLCASSLEATRTGGYNEQFFGPGTRLTVL.

V usage is TRBV29-1 and J usage is TRBJ2-3; D perhaps matches TRBD2 (5 bases). Trimming took off 3 bases at V and 0 bases at J, with 16 bases between the two ends. This CDR3 region has 16 residues. Per germline, CDR1 SQVTM and CDR2 ANQGSEA. The CDR3 sequence: CSVDIRQRTSTDTQYF. The CDR3 bases are TGCAGCGTTGATATTAGGCAGCGGACTAGCACAGATACGCAGTATTTT.

The rearrangement uses TRBV9 and TRBJ2-5; TRBD1 aligns across 8 bases. The V gene's germline CDR1 is SGDLS and CDR2 YYNGEE. V was clipped by 1 base and J by 0 bases; unmatched bases: 2. The CDR3 spans 15 residues. This CDR3 reads CASSVLTGDQETQYF. CDR3 bases: TGTGCCAGCAGCGTACTGACAGGGGACCAAGAGACCCAGTACTTC.

The J gene is TRBJ2-1, the V gene TRBV28; D ambiguous. V lost 2 bases, J lost 5 bases, and 10 bases lay in between. Germline values: CDR1 MDHEN, CDR2 SYDVKM. The CDR3 is 14 amino acids. CDR3 amino acids: CASSLARAHNEQFF. For the CDR3, the DNA is TGTGCCAGCAGTTTAGCACGGGCCCACAATGAGCAGTTCTTC. Full variable domain (outside the CDR3, taken from reference TRBV28 and TRBJ2-1): DVKVTQSSRYLVKRTGEKVFLECVQDMDHENMFWYRQDPGLGLRLIYFSYDVKMKEKGDIPEGYSVSREKKERFSLILESASTNQTSMYLCASSLARAHNEQFFGPGTRLTVL.